Each of the 26 T cell receptor beta chains below was sequenced from the same sample in a study of T cells in Graves' hyperthyroidism and ophthalmopathy. Researchers amplified the TCR beta CDR3 regions from RNA transcripts. RT-PCR in the first round (using the HTBI primer set) targeted the TCR CDR3. TCRdb re-called the multiplex PCR reads through MiXCR, storing one row per CDR3 protein. Among 350,000 to 450,000 distinct CDR3 sequences listed, around an eighth were seen once. Sequencing was carried out using blood. Receptors were obtained from a man aged 45-65 years with Graves' ophthalmopathy.

V usage is TRBV29-1 and J usage is TRBJ2-2; D is unclear. Trimming shortened V by 7 bases and J by 4 bases, and 16 bases separated the two germline ends. The CDR3 runs to 14 residues. CDR1 and CDR2 from the germline V gene are SQVTM and ANQGSEA. CDR3 residues: CSADLDSSTGELFF. CDR3 nucleotide sequence: TGCAGCGCCGACCTAGATTCTTCCACCGGGGAGCTGTTTTTT.

Only a few counts were recorded for this clonotype. The chain links TRBV29-1 to TRBJ1-2, with D unresolved. V was trimmed by 0 bases and J by 2 bases, leaving 13 bases between them. Per germline, CDR1 SQVTM and CDR2 ANQGSEA. The CDR3 runs to 15 residues. The chain's CDR3 is CSVEDLPEANYGYTF. CDR3 sequence (DNA): TGCAGCGTTGAAGATCTTCCGGAGGCAAACTATGGCTACACCTTC.

The chain uses TRBV29-1 and TRBJ1-1; D perhaps matches TRBD1 (5 bases). This CDR3 region has 13 residues. V lost 7 bases and J 0 bases, leaving 12 bases between the germline ends. CDR1 and CDR2 from the germline V gene are SQVTM and ANQGSEA. CDR3 bases: TGCAGCGCTAGGGCCAGGGTGAACACTGAAGCTTTCTTT. Translating it yields CSARARVNTEAFF.

This clonotype has a handful of counts. The rearrangement uses TRBV28 and TRBJ2-2; D ambiguous. The CDR3 spans 15 residues. V was pared by 1 base and J by 2 bases, with 8 bases between. Germline V lookup: CDR1 MDHEN, CDR2 SYDVKM. The chain's CDR3 is CASSLSVINTGELFF. The CDR3 nucleotides read TGTGCCAGCAGTTTATCGGTCATAAACACCGGGGAGCTGTTTTTT. The full variable domain, its missing parts supplied by reference TRBV28 and TRBJ2-2, is DVKVTQSSRYLVKRTGEKVFLECVQDMDHENMFWYRQDPGLGLRLIYFSYDVKMKEKGDIPEGYSVSREKKERFSLILESASTNQTSMYLCASSLSVINTGELFFGEGSRLTVL.

This clonotype occurred many times. Possible read error: a much larger clone is one base away. V and J are TRBV11-2 and TRBJ2-7; 7 positions agree with TRBD1. Germline lookup yields CDR1 SGHAT and CDR2 FQNNGV. The CDR3 is 15 amino acids. In DNA, the CDR3 is TGTACCAGCAGCTTCTACCGGGACAGCTCCTACGAGCAGTACTTC. Residues: CTSSFYRDSSYEQYF.

This clonotype was observed many times. This chain connects TRBV24-1 to TRBJ2-7, with 9 bases identical to TRBD1. The CDR3 length is 15 residues. The V and J ends lost 3 bases and 5 bases, in that order; junction bases with no gene match: 7. CDR1 is KGHDR, CDR2 SFDVKD, per germline. CDR3 region: CATSDGDRVFNEQYF. CDR3 nucleotides: TGTGCCACCAGTGATGGGGACAGGGTATTTAACGAGCAGTACTTC.

This clonotype was seen at least ten times. The chain's CDR3 is CASSVETGRYGYTF. The CDR3 DNA is TGTGCCAGCAGCGTAGAAACAGGGAGATATGGCTACACCTTC. The rearrangement uses TRBV9 and TRBJ1-2; tentatively, D is TRBD1 (6 bases). Germline CDR1 is SGDLS and CDR2 is YYNGEE. The CDR3 is made up of 14 amino acids. The V end lost 0 bases, the J end lost 5 bases, and 11 bases lay between the germline ends.

This clonotype appeared many times. This chain uses TRBV5-1 with TRBJ2-7; the match to TRBD2 covers 12 bases. With 0 bases clipped from V and 0 bases from J, the junction kept 4 bases outside the gene matches. Germline CDR1 is SGHRS and CDR2 is YFSETQ. CDR3 length: 17 amino acids. Here the CDR3 DNA reads TGCGCCAGCAGCTTGGCTAGCGGGAGGGGACTCTCCTACGAGCAGTACTTC. Translation: CASSLASGRGLSYEQYF.

This clonotype was seen only a few times. The gene calls are TRBV9 and TRBJ2-3; D possibly corresponds to TRBD2 (6 bases). The CDR3 is 14 amino acids. Looked up from germline, CDR1 is SGDLS and CDR2 is YYNGEE. Trimming cost V 3 bases and J 2 bases, with 10 bases left between them. The CDR3 DNA reads as TGTGCCAGCAGCGCGGGACTTGACACAGATACGCAGTATTTT. Translated: CASSAGLDTDTQYF.

The rearrangement joins TRBV10-3 to TRBJ2-7, with 12 bases that match TRBD2. The germline gives CDR1 ENHRY, CDR2 SYGVKD. V lost 4 bases and J lost 5; bases outside the gene matches: 3. The CDR3 runs to 14 residues. The CDR3 spells CAISGTSGINEQYF. The CDR3 nucleotides are TGTGCCATCAGTGGGACTAGCGGGATAAACGAGCAGTACTTC.

The chain is built from TRBV14 and TRBJ2-7; D not certain. CDR1 SGHDN and CDR2 FVKESK come from the germline V gene. This CDR3 is 12 amino acids long. Trimming took 1 base from V and 7 from J, leaving 8 bases between them. The DNA of the CDR3 is TGTGCCAGCAGCCAAGTTCCTCGGGAGCAGTACTTC. Its translation: CASSQVPREQYF.

The V and J genes are TRBV10-3 and TRBJ1-4; D ambiguous. Germline V gene sequence: CDR1 ENHRY, CDR2 SYGVKD. There are 15 residues in the CDR3. Trimming removed 6 bases at V and 5 bases at J, with 16 bases between. This chain's CDR3 is CAISPQTGTNEKLFF. The CDR3 nucleotides are TGTGCCATCAGCCCCCAGACCGGAACGAATGAAAAACTGTTTTTT.

This clonotype was detected only a few times. The chain has TRBV4-1 and TRBJ1-6; tentative D call: TRBD1 (6 bases). The CDR3 consists of 16 residues. V gave up 1 base and J gave up 2 bases, with 9 bases separating them. The germline V gene has CDR1 MGHRA and CDR2 YSYEKL. The CDR3 here is CASSQGRQAYNSPLHF. CDR3 nucleotide sequence: TGCGCCAGCAGCCAAGGGCGACAGGCCTATAATTCACCCCTCCACTTT.

Ten or more counts support this clonotype. This chain's CDR3 is CASSFVRGYYNEQFF. In DNA, the CDR3 is TGTGCCAGCAGTTTTGTCAGGGGATACTACAATGAGCAGTTCTTC. The V call is TRBV28, the J call TRBJ2-1, with TRBD1 as a possible D gene (6 bases). CDR1 and CDR2 (germline): MDHEN, SYDVKM. The CDR3 runs to 15 residues. V lost 3 bases and J 3 bases, leaving 12 bases between the germline ends.

This clonotype is a singleton in its sample. The DNA is omitted, as the CDR3 cannot be located on it reliably, and the CDR3 follows TCRdb's listing. The chain carries TRBV11-2 and TRBJ2-7; no DNA check was done on the table's D call, TRBD1. The germline gives CDR1 SGHAT, CDR2 FQNNGV. The CDR3 is 18 residues long, counting both termini. The CDR3 loop reads CASSFYICSAPGAYEQYF.

This clonotype was counted many times. The chain is built from TRBV5-8 and TRBJ2-1; a weak D match, TRBD1 (7 bases). V gave up 5 bases and J gave up 10 bases, with 16 bases separating them. Germline assignment: CDR1 SGHTS and CDR2 YDEGEE. The CDR3 has 13 amino acids. CDR3 bases: TGTGCCAGCAGTCAGACTAGACAGGGCGAGCAGTTCTTC. Amino acids: CASSQTRQGEQFF.

In its sample, this clonotype was seen many times. V is TRBV5-1 and J is TRBJ2-5, with 13 bases identical to TRBD2. The germline CDR1 and CDR2 sequences are SGHRS and YFSETQ. CDR3 length equals 15 residues. Trimming removed 7 bases from V and 5 bases from J; junction bases left unmatched: 8. The DNA of the CDR3 is TGCGCCAGCGCCGAGACTAGCGGGAGGTTCGAGACCCAGTACTTC. Its translation is CASAETSGRFETQYF.

This chain connects TRBV15 to TRBJ2-3; 7 nucleotides agree with TRBD1. This CDR3 comprises 17 residues. Unmatched junction bases numbered 9, after V lost 2 bases and J lost 1 base. Germline lookup yields CDR1 LNHNV and CDR2 YYDKDF (reference sequence). The chain's CDR3 is CATSRSRQGSGTDTQYF. The CDR3 DNA reads as TGTGCCACCAGCAGATCCAGACAGGGATCTGGCACAGATACGCAGTATTTT.

At least ten counts were recorded for this clonotype. V and J are TRBV20-1 and TRBJ2-7, with 9 bases matching TRBD2. CDR1 DFQATT and CDR2 SNEGSKA come from the germline V gene (reference sequence). The CDR3 is 16 residues long. V shed 4 bases and J 4 bases; nucleotides not matched to a gene: 14. This CDR3 is CSATTPSSGGPYEQYF. The CDR3 region has the DNA TGCAGTGCTACCACCCCCTCAAGCGGGGGGCCTTACGAGCAGTACTTC.

The CDR3 DNA reads as TGTGCCAGCAGAATGGGACAGGGAGCCTACGAGCAGTACTTC. Residues: CASRMGQGAYEQYF. The rearrangement links TRBV28 to TRBJ2-7; 9 nucleotides match TRBD1. The CDR3 spans 14 residues. The V and J ends lost 6 bases and 2 bases, in that order; junction bases with no gene match: 5. Germline values: CDR1 MDHEN, CDR2 SYDVKM.

This clonotype was detected many times. The chain couples TRBV20-1 to TRBJ2-7, with no clear D. The CDR3 spans 10 residues. The V end lost 6 bases, the J end lost 5 bases, and 8 bases lay between the germline ends. CDR1 is DFQATT and CDR2 is SNEGSKA in the germline V gene (reference sequence). CDR3 nucleotides: TGCAGTGCAGGCCGGGACGAGCAGTACTTC. Translating it yields CSAGRDEQYF.

In its sample, this clonotype was seen a few times. For the CDR3, the DNA is TGTGCCAGCAGTTCTAGGCGTCTAGCGGGAGGGAACCAAGAGACCCAGTACTTC. Translated: CASSSRRLAGGNQETQYF. The chain combines TRBV6-1 with TRBJ2-5, with 12 nucleotides matching TRBD2. Trimming at V came to 5 bases and at J to 0 bases, leaving 10 bases not matched to a gene. Germline CDR1 reads MNHNS; CDR2 reads SASEGT. The CDR3 totals 18 residues.

In its sample, this clonotype was seen many times. The CDR3 region is CASSPQPSPYNEQFF. CDR3 coding DNA: TGTGCCAGCTCACCACAGCCTAGTCCCTACAATGAGCAGTTCTTC. The chain has TRBV18 and TRBJ2-1; D is ambiguous. This CDR3 contains 15 residues. V dropped 1 base and J dropped 2 bases, with 9 bases sitting between them. Looked up from germline, CDR1 is KGHSH and CDR2 is LQKENI.

In its sample, this clonotype was seen a few times. This sequence joins TRBV6-1 and TRBJ2-3; 10 bases are shared with TRBD2. Germline V lookup: CDR1 MNHNS, CDR2 SASEGT. V lost 5 bases, J lost 5 bases, and 10 bases stayed unmatched. The length of the CDR3 is 16 residues. The CDR3 loop is CASSKLAGRGGDTQYF. Here the CDR3 DNA reads TGTGCCAGCAGTAAACTAGCGGGGAGGGGTGGAGATACGCAGTATTTT.

The chain joins TRBV19 to TRBJ2-2, with TRBD1 as a possible D gene (5 bases). Trimming pared 4 bases from V and 1 base from J, leaving 13 bases between. This CDR3 spans 16 amino acids. The germline CDR1 and CDR2 sequences are LNHDA and SQIVND (reference sequence). Here the CDR3 reads CASSTSRTRNTGELFF. The CDR3 coding sequence is TGTGCCAGTAGTACCTCAAGGACAAGGAACACCGGGGAGCTGTTTTTT.

Many counts were recorded for this clonotype. One end of the junction fails to match germline, which may point to a read error. V gene TRBV2 combines with J gene TRBJ2-2; D might be TRBD1 or TRBD2, each matching 5 bases. Germline assignment: CDR1 SNHLY and CDR2 FYNNEI. The CDR3 length is 15 residues. The CDR3 here is CASRDPGRNIGELFF. The DNA of the CDR3 is TGTGCCAGCAGAGACCCGGGACGGAACATCGGGGAGCTGTTTTTT.